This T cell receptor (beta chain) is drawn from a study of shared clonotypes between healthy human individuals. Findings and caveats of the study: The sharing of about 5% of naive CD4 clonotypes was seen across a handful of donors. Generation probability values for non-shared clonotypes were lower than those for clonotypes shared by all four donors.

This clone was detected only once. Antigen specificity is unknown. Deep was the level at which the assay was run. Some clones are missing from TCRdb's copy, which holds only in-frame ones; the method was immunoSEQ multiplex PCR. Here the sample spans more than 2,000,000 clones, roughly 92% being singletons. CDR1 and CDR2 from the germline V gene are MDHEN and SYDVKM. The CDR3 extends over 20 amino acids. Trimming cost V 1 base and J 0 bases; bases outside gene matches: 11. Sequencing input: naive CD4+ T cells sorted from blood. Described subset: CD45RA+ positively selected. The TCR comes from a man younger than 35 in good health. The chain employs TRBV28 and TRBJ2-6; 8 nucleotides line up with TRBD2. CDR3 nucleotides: TGTGCCAGCAGTTTATCCCCGGGGGGGGGCCACCACTCTGGGGCCAACGTCCTGACTTTC. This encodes CASSLSPGGGHHSGANVLTF.